These 26 T cell receptor beta chains came from one sample sequenced in a study of blood T cells in healthy people across ages. Then a second PCR, running roughly 6 to 12 cycles, was carried out with a sample-barcoded 5' primer and a J-beta primer mix. TCRdb processed the 5' RACE reads anew with MiXCR; each CDR3 protein has one entry. The sample holds about 1.5 million distinct CDR3 sequences, about 45% seen once. Sequencing was performed on blood. The receptor source for this set is a woman younger than 30 in good health.

This chain links TRBV20-1 with TRBJ2-2; 10 positions agree with TRBD2. The trim removed 3 bases at V and 6 bases at J, leaving 4 bases unmatched. Germline CDR1 reads DFQATT; CDR2 reads SNEGSKA (reference sequence). CDR3 length equals 14 residues. The CDR3 spells CSARATSGAGELFF. The CDR3 DNA sequence: TGCAGTGCTAGGGCTACTAGCGGGGCCGGGGAGCTGTTTTTT.

The J gene is TRBJ2-3, the V gene TRBV7-2; D is ambiguous. The CDR3 sequence is 15 residues long. The V gene lost 4 bases and the J gene lost 0 bases, with 11 bases spanning the gap. Germline CDR1 SGHTA, CDR2 FQGNSA. The CDR3 DNA is TGTGCCAGCAGCTCTCTCGCCTCTAGCACAGATACGCAGTATTTT. This translates into CASSSLASSTDTQYF.

This clonotype was recorded many times. The chain carries TRBV7-2 and TRBJ1-6; D unresolved. The germline V gene has CDR1 SGHTA and CDR2 FQGNSA. The CDR3 contains 13 residues. Trimming cost V 6 bases and J 7 bases, with 10 bases left between them. In DNA, the CDR3 is TGTGCCAGCAGTCCCTATTTGAATTCACCCCTCCACTTT. This sequence encodes CASSPYLNSPLHF.

The rearrangement uses TRBV7-2 and TRBJ2-1; D might be TRBD2 (6 bases). CDR1 and CDR2 (germline): SGHTA, FQGNSA. Trimming removed 6 bases at V and 7 bases at J, with 13 bases between. The CDR3 runs to 13 residues. This CDR3 reads CASSGVSGNEQFF. Here the CDR3 DNA reads TGTGCCAGCAGTGGGGTTAGCGGTAATGAGCAGTTCTTC.

V gene TRBV27 combines with J gene TRBJ2-1, with 11 bases matching TRBD2. The last part of the DNA fits TRBJ2-7 better; the J call may be wrong. CDR3 size: 17 residues. The germline CDR1 and CDR2 sequences are MNHEY and SMNVEV (reference sequence). CDR3 in DNA: TGTGCCAGCAGCACTAGCGGGAGTGATCGCTCCTACAATGAGCAGTACTTC. Its protein is CASSTSGSDRSYNEQYF.

The chain is built from TRBV5-5 and TRBJ2-7, with TRBD1 matching over 7 bases. Germline CDR1 reads SGHKS; CDR2 reads YYEKEE (reference sequence). Trimming removed 1 base from V and 3 bases from J; junction bases left unmatched: 4. There are 14 residues in the CDR3. CDR3 residues: CASSLIQGNYEQYF. The CDR3 nucleotides are TGTGCCAGCAGCTTGATACAGGGGAACTACGAGCAGTACTTC. The complete variable domain, with remaining parts taken from reference TRBV5-5 and TRBJ2-7, reads DAGVTQSPTHLIKTRGQQVTLRCSPISGHKSVSWYQQVLGQGPQFIFQYYEKEERGRGNFPDRFSARQFPNYSSELNVNALLLGDSALYLCASSLIQGNYEQYFGPGTRLTVT.

This clonotype was observed a few times. The V and J genes are TRBV9 and TRBJ1-2; a possible D gene is TRBD1 (5 bases). Trimming shortened V by 2 bases and J by 5 bases, and 25 bases separated the two germline ends. This CDR3 region has 18 residues. Germline CDR1 reads SGDLS; CDR2 reads YYNGEE. Here the CDR3 reads CASSVSRDPAAGNYGYTF. CDR3 DNA: TGTGCCAGCAGCGTGTCGAGGGACCCGGCCGCCGGTAATTATGGCTACACCTTC. Full variable domain (missing parts from reference TRBV9 and TRBJ1-2): DSGVTQTPKHLITATGQRVTLRCSPRSGDLSVYWYQQSLDQGLQFLIQYYNGEERAKGNILERFSAQQFPDLHSELNLSSLELGDSALYFCASSVSRDPAAGNYGYTFGSGTRLTVV.

The chain links TRBV3-1 to TRBJ1-1, with 8 bases lining up with TRBD1. The CDR3 length is 14 residues. Germline CDR1 is LGHDT and CDR2 is YNNKEL (reference sequence). Losses at the gene ends were 3 bases for V and 7 bases for J; bases not matched to a gene: 7. The CDR3 is CASSQRGQGLEAFF. The CDR3 region has the DNA TGTGCCAGCAGCCAGAGAGGACAGGGACTTGAAGCTTTCTTT.

The chain uses TRBV4-1 and TRBJ1-1; 8 bases match TRBD1. The CDR3 has 14 amino acids. The J segment lost 4 bases and the V segment lost 6 bases, leaving 7 bases of the junction unmatched. CDR1 and CDR2 from the germline V gene are MGHRA and YSYEKL. CDR3 coding DNA: TGCGCCAGCAGATACAGGGGGGGAAGCACTGAAGCTTTCTTT. Residues: CASRYRGGSTEAFF.

This clonotype occurred a few times. This chain links TRBV20-1 with TRBJ2-2; 7 nucleotides agree with TRBD1. After removal of 2 bases from V and 5 bases from J, the junction contained 11 bases not matched to a gene. Germline V gives CDR1 DFQATT, CDR2 SNEGSKA (reference sequence). The CDR3 totals 16 residues. DNA for the CDR3: TGCAGTGCTAGAAACCCTCGACAGGGCGGGACCGGGGAGCTGTTTTTT. Protein product: CSARNPRQGGTGELFF.

This chain connects TRBV19 to TRBJ2-5; D is unclear. Trimming pared 3 bases from V and 5 bases from J, leaving 10 bases between. This CDR3 region has 13 residues. Germline V lookup: CDR1 LNHDA, CDR2 SQIVND (reference sequence). Written as DNA, the CDR3 is TGTGCCAGTAGTATTGGTCATGCGGAGACCCAGTACTTC. It yields the protein CASSIGHAETQYF.

J is TRBJ2-6 and V is TRBV27, with 9 bases matching TRBD2. V lost 0 bases to trimming and J lost 0 bases; unmatched junction nucleotides: 3. The germline V gene encodes CDR1 MNHEY and CDR2 SMNVEV (reference sequence). The CDR3 contains 18 residues. The CDR3 spells CASSLSRGGTSGANVLTF. The CDR3 nucleotides are TGTGCCAGCAGTTTATCGCGGGGGGGTACCTCTGGGGCCAACGTCCTGACTTTC.

The chain employs TRBV2 and TRBJ1-3, with 7 bases lining up with TRBD1. The V segment lost 1 base and the J segment 4 bases; nucleotides outside the gene matches: 4. Germline V gene data show CDR1 as SNHLY and CDR2 as FYNNEI. The CDR3 sequence is 15 residues long. CDR3 nucleotide sequence: TGTGCCAGCAGTGAAGAGGGGGCGGAAGGAAACACCATATATTTT. This translates into CASSEEGAEGNTIYF.

This clonotype was seen only a few times. This chain joins TRBV7-9 and TRBJ2-1; TRBD1 agrees at 9 bases. Germline assignment: CDR1 SEHNR and CDR2 FQNEAQ (reference sequence). The V gene end was trimmed by 5 bases and the J gene end by 7 bases; junction bases not matched to a gene: 9. The CDR3 runs 15 residues. The CDR3 sequence: CASSIWGQGVNEQFF. The CDR3 nucleotides are TGTGCCAGCAGCATATGGGGACAGGGAGTAAATGAGCAGTTCTTC. Using reference TRBV7-9 and TRBJ2-1 for the parts outside the CDR3, the full variable domain is DTGVSQNPRHKITKRGQNVTFRCDPISEHNRLYWYRQTLGQGPEFLTYFQNEAQLEKSRLLSDRFSAERPKGSFSTLEIQRTEQGDSAMYLCASSIWGQGVNEQFFGPGTRLTVL.

The chain recombines TRBV13 with TRBJ1-2, with D possibly matching TRBD1 (5 bases). This CDR3 is 14 amino acids long. Looked up from germline, CDR1 is PRHDT and CDR2 is FYEKMQ (reference sequence). V was pared by 5 bases and J by 4 bases, with 14 bases between. The CDR3 is CASSPGYPSYGYTF. As DNA, the CDR3 is TGTGCCAGCAGCCCAGGGTACCCGTCCTATGGCTACACCTTC.

V and J are TRBV6-6 and TRBJ2-5; D assignment may be TRBD1 or TRBD2 (7 bases each). The length of the CDR3 is 16 residues. The germline CDR1 and CDR2 sequences are MNHNY and SVGAGI (reference sequence). V was shortened by 6 bases and J by 5 bases, with 22 bases between the two germline ends. The CDR3 DNA sequence: TGTGCCAGCAGAATCTTTGGACAGGCGGGAGTGGAGACCCAGTACTTC. Translation gives CASRIFGQAGVETQYF.

This chain's CDR3 is CASSHSLRAYDEQFF. For the CDR3, the DNA is TGTGCCAGCAGCCATTCCCTAAGAGCGTATGATGAGCAGTTCTTC. This sequence joins TRBV3-1 and TRBJ2-1; D remains unclear. Trimming took 3 bases from V and 8 from J, leaving 17 bases between them. CDR1 LGHDT and CDR2 YNNKEL come from the germline V gene (reference sequence). The CDR3 loop spans 15 amino acids.

CDR3 loop: CASKGLARNEQYF. The CDR3 nucleotides read TGTGCCAGCAAGGGACTAGCGCGCAATGAGCAGTACTTC. The chain couples TRBV2 to TRBJ2-7, with 10 positions matching TRBD2. Germline CDR1 SNHLY, CDR2 FYNNEI. There are 13 residues in the CDR3. V gave up 7 bases and J gave up 7 bases; unmatched junction bases: 7.

This sequence joins TRBV11-1 and TRBJ2-1; the D call may be TRBD1 or TRBD2 (5 bases each). Trimming left V 5 bases short and J 5 bases short, with 16 bases between. CDR3 length: 15 amino acids. The germline V gene encodes CDR1 SGHAT and CDR2 FQDESV (reference sequence). The CDR3 region is CASSPRDPGNNEQFF. DNA of the CDR3: TGTGCCAGCAGCCCCCGGGACCCGGGAAACAATGAGCAGTTCTTC.

This clonotype has just one count. V and J are TRBV12-3 or TRBV12-4 and TRBJ2-1; 11 bases match TRBD2. V lost 6 bases, J lost 15 bases, and 10 bases stayed unmatched. This CDR3 comprises 13 residues. The CDR3: CASRRTTSGIPFF. The DNA of the CDR3 is TGTGCCAGCAGACGAACGACTAGCGGGATACCGTTCTTC.

This chain joins TRBV7-2 and TRBJ2-7; maybe TRBD2 (5 bases). Trimming left V 1 base short and J 6 bases short, with 19 bases between. Germline CDR1 reads SGHTA; CDR2 reads FQGNSA. The CDR3 loop spans 16 amino acids. For the CDR3, the DNA is TGTGCCAGCAGCTTAGTTGGACTCGCATTGAACGGCGAGCAGTACTTC. Protein sequence: CASSLVGLALNGEQYF.

V gene TRBV11-2 combines with J gene TRBJ2-1; 10 nucleotides match TRBD2. Germline V CDR1 and CDR2: SGHAT, FQNNGV. Unmatched junction bases numbered 6, after V lost 3 bases and J lost 4 bases. The CDR3 consists of 16 residues. The CDR3: CASSFSGRLGYNEQFF. The CDR3 DNA reads TGTGCCAGCAGCTTTAGCGGGAGGCTTGGATACAATGAGCAGTTCTTC.

The chain couples TRBV6-5 to TRBJ1-6, with no clear D. The germline CDR1 and CDR2 sequences are MNHEY and SVGAGI. CDR3 length: 13 amino acids. The V gene lost 6 bases and the J gene lost 9 bases, with 12 bases spanning the gap. DNA of the CDR3: TGTGCCAGCAGGCCAGAGCCACCTTCACCCCTCCACTTT. Encoded protein: CASRPEPPSPLHF.

This chain uses TRBV20-1 with TRBJ2-3; D is unclear. The V end lost 3 bases, the J end lost 2 bases, and 6 bases lay between the germline ends. Germline V gene data show CDR1 as DFQATT and CDR2 as SNEGSKA (reference sequence). There are 12 residues in the CDR3. In DNA form, the CDR3 reads TGCAGTGCTAGGTTGGTCACAGATACGCAGTATTTT. This sequence encodes CSARLVTDTQYF.

This chain connects TRBV7-8 to TRBJ2-1, with 8 bases that match TRBD2. Germline lookup yields CDR1 SGHVS and CDR2 FQNEAQ. The CDR3 runs to 13 residues. V shed 1 base and J 13 bases; nucleotides not matched to a gene: 6. The CDR3: CASSLEIAGPQFF. For the CDR3, the DNA is TGTGCCAGCAGCTTAGAGATAGCGGGGCCTCAGTTCTTC.

The rearrangement uses TRBV4-1 and TRBJ1-2; D is possibly TRBD1 (5 bases). Trimming pared 3 bases from V and 0 bases from J, leaving 8 bases between. The germline V gene has CDR1 MGHRA and CDR2 YSYEKL. This CDR3 comprises 14 residues. Here the CDR3 reads CASSQSGSNYGYTF. The CDR3 DNA sequence: TGCGCCAGCAGCCAGTCAGGGTCTAACTATGGCTACACCTTC.